This TCR beta chain is from a study of early T cells in non-severe SARS-CoV-2 infection. Study-wide background: Sequencing targeted bulk RNA from unsorted whole blood, leaving chains unpaired.

Attachment of unique molecular identifiers was made to individual cDNA molecules. Using its own MiXCR run on the 5' RACE reads, TCRdb lists one record per CDR3 protein. This repertoire shows about 60,000 distinct CDR3 sequences, approximately 5.6% found once; its top ten account for 6% to 7%. The V gene lost 4 bases and the J gene lost 4 bases, with 15 bases spanning the gap. The CDR3 runs 15 residues. CDR1 and CDR2 (germline): SGHDT, YYEEEE. The sequence derives from an adult who was a healthcare worker with PCR-confirmed SARS-CoV-2 infection or an uninfected control (not recorded which). The gene calls are TRBV5-6 and TRBJ1-3, with D unclear. The sample consisted of whole blood. CDR3 amino acids: CASSLDTSKGNTIYF. CDR3 nucleotide sequence: TGTGCCAGCAGCCTAGACACGTCCAAGGGAAACACCATATATTTT.